Below, one TCR beta chain is given with its context. This receptor's antigen is unknown. The record has no base qualities; no much larger clone is one base away. The sample belongs to a study of blood T cell repertoires in COVID-19 (dated by TCRdb to between 2020 and 2021). Background for the entire study: Samples from collaborators originated in the United States, Italy and Spain and spanned both the acute and convalescent phases of COVID-19. The samples were drawn from two sources: the first 160 participants of the ongoing ImmuneRACE study, and 1,200 or so subjects contributed by 6 global collaborators. The prospective study material was composed of cDNA or gDNA derived from T cells, B-cell-depleted T cells, or PBMCs. Deeply sampled blood TCRbeta repertoires from subjects exposed to, actively infected with, or recovered from COVID-19 were included in the dataset. Where available, HLA class I and class II types were taken from metadata supplied by the sample provider and were not determined by assay-based typing. The sample metadata nearly always contained a de-identified subject ID, COVID-19 status, age in years and sex. The repertoires were released in a freely available public database meant as a resource for research on the immune response to SARS-CoV-2.

Each collaborating institution followed its own protocols to collect whole blood in K2EDTA tubes. For TCRbeta analysis, collaborator samples were shipped as frozen whole blood, as isolated PBMCs, or as DNA extracted from either sample type. TCRbeta CDR3 regions were amplified from genomic DNA by means of the immunoSEQ Assay, a bias-controlled multiplex PCR. In the original analysis: The number of nucleated cells in each sample was estimated from the amplification of reference gene primers within the assay. Sequence reads were collapsed and filtered to measure the absolute abundance of every unique TCRbeta CDR3 rearrangement. Productive Simpson clonality was computed per sample as the square root of Simpson's diversity index over productive rearrangements. The source is immuneACCESS, and TCRdb retained only in-frame sequences with V and J called. Part of the clones is not carried over; for the studies checked, unresolved V genes explain less than half of this, and the remainder is unexplained. V, J and clone size derive from that table, while D and trimming were established from the DNA sequence. Present in this sample are 250,000 to 350,000 clones, 88% of which were seen just once. The ten largest clones represent approximately 8.8% of the sample.

The paper as a whole reports these results and caveats: The amount of clinical and demographic metadata varied by source and participant and was provided uncurated.

Trimming removed 5 bases from V and 3 bases from J, leaving 11 bases between the germline ends. From the germline V gene, CDR1 is SNHLY and CDR2 is FYNNEI. Spanning cysteine to phenylalanine, the CDR3 consists of 14 amino acids. CDR3 DNA is the only sequence kept; it has 42 bases, read in frame from the first base. The rearrangement combines TRBV2 with TRBJ1-3, with no confident D gene call. The specimen was peripheral blood. The receptor was isolated from a man aged 18 to 35 with active or convalescent COVID-19. Here the CDR3 is given as CASSPPGFGNTIYF. The DNA sequence is as follows: TGTGCCAGCAGTCCCCCGGGGTTTGGAAACACCATATATTTT.